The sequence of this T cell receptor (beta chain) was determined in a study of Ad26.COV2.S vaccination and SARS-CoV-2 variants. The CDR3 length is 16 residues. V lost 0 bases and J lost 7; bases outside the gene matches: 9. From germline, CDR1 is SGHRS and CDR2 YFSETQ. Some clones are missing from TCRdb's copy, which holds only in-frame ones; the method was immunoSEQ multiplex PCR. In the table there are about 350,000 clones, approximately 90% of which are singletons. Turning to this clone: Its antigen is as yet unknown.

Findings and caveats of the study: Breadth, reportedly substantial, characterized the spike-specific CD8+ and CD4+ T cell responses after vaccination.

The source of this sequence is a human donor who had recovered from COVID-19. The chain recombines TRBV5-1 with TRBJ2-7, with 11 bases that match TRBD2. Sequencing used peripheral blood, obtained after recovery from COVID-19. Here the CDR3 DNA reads TGCGCCAGCAGCTTGGTCGGTAGCGGGGGGGCTATGGAGCAGTACTTC. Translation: CASSLVGSGGAMEQYF.